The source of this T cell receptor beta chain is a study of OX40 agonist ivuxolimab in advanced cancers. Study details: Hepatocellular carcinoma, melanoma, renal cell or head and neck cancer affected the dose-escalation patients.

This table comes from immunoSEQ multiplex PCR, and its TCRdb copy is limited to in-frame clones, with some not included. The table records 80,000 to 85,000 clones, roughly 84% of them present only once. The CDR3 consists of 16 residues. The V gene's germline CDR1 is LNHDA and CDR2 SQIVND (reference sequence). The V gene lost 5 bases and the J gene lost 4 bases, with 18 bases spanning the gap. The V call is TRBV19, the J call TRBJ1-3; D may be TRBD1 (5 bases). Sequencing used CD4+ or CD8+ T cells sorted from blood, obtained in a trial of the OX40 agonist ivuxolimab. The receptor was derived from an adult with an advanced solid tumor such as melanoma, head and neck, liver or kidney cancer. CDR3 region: CASSPVGRRVGNTIYF. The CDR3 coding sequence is TGTGCCAGTAGTCCTGTGGGACGGAGAGTCGGAAACACCATATATTTT.